Given below is one T cell receptor (beta chain) in context. The target antigen is unknown. Every donor, a Caucasian adult, lived in Nashville, Tennessee. This specimen belongs to a study of shared clonotypes between healthy human individuals. Germline CDR1 and CDR2: MNHNS and SASEGT. V gave up 6 bases and J gave up 5 bases; unmatched junction bases: 8. The CDR3 length is 14 residues. General study results and limits: The expectation was that sequencing depth would affect clonotype sharing among donors. Richness estimates generally favored naive over memory subsets.

At the deep level, the assay was run. Sequencing was performed with immunoSEQ multiplex PCR; in TCRdb, only in-frame clones are kept and a portion is missing. The sample yields about 990,000 clones, 75% to 80% seen once. This sequence originates from a man between 18 and 29 years old in good health. Some clones in this sample may be carry-over from other donors' samples. This rearrangement joins TRBV6-1 to TRBJ1-2; 8 nucleotides line up with TRBD1. Sample: memory CD4+ T cells from PBMCs. The subset here: CD45RA-negative fraction. CDR3 DNA sequence: TGTGCCAGCAGCCAGGGGGCCTCTCTTTATGGCTACACCTTC. This sequence encodes CASSQGASLYGYTF.